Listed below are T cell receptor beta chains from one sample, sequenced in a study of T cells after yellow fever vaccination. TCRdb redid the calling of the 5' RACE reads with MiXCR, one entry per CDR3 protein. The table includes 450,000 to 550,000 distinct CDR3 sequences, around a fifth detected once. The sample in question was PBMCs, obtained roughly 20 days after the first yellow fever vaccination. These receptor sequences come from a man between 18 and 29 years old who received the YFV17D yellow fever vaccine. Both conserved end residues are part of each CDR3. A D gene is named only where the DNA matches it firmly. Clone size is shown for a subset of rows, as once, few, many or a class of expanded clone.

CASSLSGAVWNSPLHF,TGTGCCAGCAGTTTATCTGGGGCAGTCTGGAATTCACCCCTCCACTTT,.,.,TRBV27,TRBJ1-6
CASSSRGSTYNEQFF,TGTGCCAGCAGCTCTCGGGGGTCTACCTACAATGAGCAGTTCTTC,many,.,TRBV7-9,TRBJ2-1
CASSFRGGAYGEQYF,TGTGCCAGCAGTTTTCGCGGGGGGGCCTACGGCGAGCAGTACTTC,few,TRBD2,TRBV12-3/TRBV12-4,TRBJ2-7
CASSRQGTAELFF,TGTGCCAGTAGTAGACAGGGAACGGCTGAACTGTTTTTT,.,TRBD1,TRBV19,TRBJ1-4
CASSGTWGTEAFF,TGTGCCAGCAGCGGAACCTGGGGCACTGAAGCTTTCTTT,once,.,TRBV11-1,TRBJ1-1
CASSERGAVFDQPQHF,TGTGCCAGCAGTGAACGGGGGGCGGTTTTCGATCAGCCCCAGCATTTT,.,.,TRBV6-1,TRBJ1-5
CASSQGRQGNQPQHF,TGCGCCAGCAGCCAAGGGAGACAGGGCAATCAGCCCCAGCATTTT,.,.,TRBV4-3,TRBJ1-5
CASSPLTGPGSPLHF,TGTGCCAGCTCACCGCTGACAGGTCCAGGGTCACCCCTCCACTTT,few,.,TRBV18,TRBJ1-6
CASSYSFTNTGELFF,TGTGCCAGCAGTTACTCATTTACTAACACCGGGGAGCTGTTTTTT,.,.,TRBV6-5,TRBJ2-2
CASSPGVSGGGTDTQYF,TGCGCCAGCAGCCCGGGCGTTAGCGGGGGAGGCACAGATACGCAGTATTTT,few,TRBD2,TRBV5-1,TRBJ2-3
CASSLDVGGAEQFF,TGTGCCAGCAGCTTAGATGTCGGGGGGGCCGAGCAGTTCTTC,few,TRBD2,TRBV7-9,TRBJ2-1
CASSQAQLGGEQFF,TGCGCCAGCAGCCAGGCCCAACTTGGGGGTGAGCAGTTCTTC,few,.,TRBV4-3,TRBJ2-1
CASSHVGGYTF,TGCGCCAGCAGCCATGTGGGGGGCTACACCTTC,.,.,TRBV4-1,TRBJ1-2
CSAPRLGYNEQFF,TGCAGTGCTCCCCGATTGGGCTACAATGAGCAGTTCTTC,.,.,TRBV20-1,TRBJ2-1
CASSYQFSQDSYNEQFF,TGTGCCAGCAGTTACCAGTTCTCCCAGGACTCCTACAATGAGCAGTTCTTC,.,.,TRBV6-5,TRBJ2-1
CASSRTVREDTQYF,TGTGCCAGCAGCAGGACGGTCCGGGAAGATACGCAGTATTTT,.,.,TRBV12-3/TRBV12-4,TRBJ2-3
CASSLGVGGNQPQHF,TGTGCCAGCAGCTTAGGAGTTGGAGGCAATCAGCCCCAGCATTTT,.,.,TRBV7-9,TRBJ1-5
CAISELASETQYF,TGTGCCATCAGTGAGCTAGCGTCAGAGACCCAGTACTTC,few,.,TRBV10-3,TRBJ2-5
CASSLTNTGQSGNTIYF,TGCGCCAGCAGCCTAACTAATACAGGGCAATCTGGAAACACCATATATTTT,many,.,TRBV4-3,TRBJ1-3
CSAVPGDRTKPPQYF,TGCAGTGCCGTACCAGGGGACCGAACCAAGCCGCCCCAGTACTTC,.,.,TRBV20-1,TRBJ2-5
CAINLQGASGDTQYF,TGTGCCATCAATTTACAGGGGGCGTCGGGGGATACGCAGTATTTT,few,TRBD1,TRBV10-3,TRBJ2-3
CASSLASGGWGYNEQFF,TGCGCCAGCAGCTTGGCCAGCGGGGGTTGGGGGTACAATGAGCAGTTCTTC,.,TRBD2,TRBV5-1,TRBJ2-1